This T cell receptor beta chain comes out of a study of blood T cell repertoires in COVID-19. Sequencing was performed with immunoSEQ multiplex PCR; in TCRdb, only in-frame clones are kept and a portion is missing. The sample includes about 64,000 clones, about 88% of them seen just once. This CDR3 comprises 15 residues. Germline V lookup: CDR1 SNHLY, CDR2 FYNNEI. V was clipped by 2 bases and J by 7 bases, with 17 bases between them. The V and J genes are TRBV2 and TRBJ1-2; D may be TRBD1 (6 bases). The source material was peripheral blood. The clonotype originates from a man between 65 and 79 years old with acute or convalescent COVID-19. The CDR3 region is CASSENRVSLVGYTF. The CDR3 nucleotides read TGTGCCAGCAGTGAAAACAGGGTCTCTCTCGTTGGCTACACCTTC.